This T cell receptor beta chain was obtained from a study of radiation and T cells in renal cell carcinoma. At the level of the study: Nephrectomy followed 15 Gy stereotactic body radiation by 4 weeks. Study-wide findings and caveats: Top tumor clonotypes rose in blood 2 weeks post-radiation, then contracted.

Sequenced by immunoSEQ multiplex PCR; TCRdb stores in-frame clones only, minus some. The sample contains some 120,000 clones, more than 70% of which appear only once. Notes on this clone: Its target is not known.

J gave up 4 bases and V 4 bases, and 7 bases lay outside the gene matches. Germline CDR1 is SGHNT and CDR2 is YYREEE (reference sequence). CDR3 size: 16 residues. Time point noted: blood 2 weeks post-SBRT. Noted treatment: 15 Gy SBRT to primary tumor, nephrectomy 4 weeks later. The tumor was a clear cell renal cell carcinoma. The genes are TRBV5-4 and TRBJ2-1, with 11 bases that match TRBD2. Material: blood, obtained from a patient whose treatment included radiotherapy and nephrectomy. This clonotype was sampled from a woman aged 70-85 years with renal cell carcinoma. The CDR3 coding sequence is TGTGCCAGCAGCCAATATCGGACTAGCGGGTACAATGAGCAGTTCTTC. It yields the protein CASSQYRTSGYNEQFF.